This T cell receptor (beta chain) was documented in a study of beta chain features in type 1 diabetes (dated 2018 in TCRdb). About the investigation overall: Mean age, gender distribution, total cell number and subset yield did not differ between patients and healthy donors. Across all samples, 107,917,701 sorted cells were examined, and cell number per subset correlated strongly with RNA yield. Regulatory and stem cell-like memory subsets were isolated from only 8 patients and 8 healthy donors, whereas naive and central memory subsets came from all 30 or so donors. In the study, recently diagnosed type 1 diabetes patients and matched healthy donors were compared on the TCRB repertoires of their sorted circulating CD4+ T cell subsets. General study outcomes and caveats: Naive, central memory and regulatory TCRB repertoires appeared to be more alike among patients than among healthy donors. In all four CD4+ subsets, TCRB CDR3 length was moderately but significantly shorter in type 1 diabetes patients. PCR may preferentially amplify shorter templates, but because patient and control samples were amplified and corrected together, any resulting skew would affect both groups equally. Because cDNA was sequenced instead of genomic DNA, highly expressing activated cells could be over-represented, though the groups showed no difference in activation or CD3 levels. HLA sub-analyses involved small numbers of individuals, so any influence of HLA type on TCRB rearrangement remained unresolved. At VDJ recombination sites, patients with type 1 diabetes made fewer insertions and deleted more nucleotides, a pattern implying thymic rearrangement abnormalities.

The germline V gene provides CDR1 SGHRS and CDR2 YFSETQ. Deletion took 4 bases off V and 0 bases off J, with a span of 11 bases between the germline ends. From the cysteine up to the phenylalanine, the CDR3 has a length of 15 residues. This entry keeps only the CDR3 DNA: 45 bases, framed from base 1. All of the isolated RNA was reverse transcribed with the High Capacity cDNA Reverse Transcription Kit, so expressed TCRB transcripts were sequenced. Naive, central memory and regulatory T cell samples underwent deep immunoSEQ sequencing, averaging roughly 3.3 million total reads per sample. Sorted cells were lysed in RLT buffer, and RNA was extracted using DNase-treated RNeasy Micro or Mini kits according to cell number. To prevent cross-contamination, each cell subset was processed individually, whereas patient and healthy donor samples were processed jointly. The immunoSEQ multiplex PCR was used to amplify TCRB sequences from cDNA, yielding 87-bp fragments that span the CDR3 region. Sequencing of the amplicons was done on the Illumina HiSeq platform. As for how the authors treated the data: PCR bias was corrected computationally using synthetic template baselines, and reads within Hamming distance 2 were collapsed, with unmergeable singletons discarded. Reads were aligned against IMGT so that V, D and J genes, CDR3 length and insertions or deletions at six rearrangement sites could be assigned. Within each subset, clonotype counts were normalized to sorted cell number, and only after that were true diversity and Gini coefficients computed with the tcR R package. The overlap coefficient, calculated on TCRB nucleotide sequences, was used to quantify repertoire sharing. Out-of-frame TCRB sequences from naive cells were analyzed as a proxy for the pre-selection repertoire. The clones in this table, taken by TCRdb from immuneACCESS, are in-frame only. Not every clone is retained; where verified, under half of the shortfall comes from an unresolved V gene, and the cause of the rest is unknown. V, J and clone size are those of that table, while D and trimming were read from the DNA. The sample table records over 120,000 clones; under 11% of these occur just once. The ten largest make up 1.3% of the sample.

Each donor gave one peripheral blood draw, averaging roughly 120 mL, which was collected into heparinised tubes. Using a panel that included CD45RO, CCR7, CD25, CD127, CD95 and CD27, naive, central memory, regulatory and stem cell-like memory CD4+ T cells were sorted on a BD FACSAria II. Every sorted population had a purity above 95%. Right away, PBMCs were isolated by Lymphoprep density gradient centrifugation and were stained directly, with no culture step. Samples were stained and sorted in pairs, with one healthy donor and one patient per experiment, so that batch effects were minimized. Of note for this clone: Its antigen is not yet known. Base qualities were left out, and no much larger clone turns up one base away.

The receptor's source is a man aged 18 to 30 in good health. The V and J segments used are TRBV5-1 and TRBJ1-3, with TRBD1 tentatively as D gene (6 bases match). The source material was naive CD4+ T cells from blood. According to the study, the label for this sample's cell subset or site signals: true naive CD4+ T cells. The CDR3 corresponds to CASSPQDSSGNTIYF. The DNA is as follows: TGCGCCAGCAGCCCCCAGGACAGCTCTGGAAACACCATATATTTT.